This T cell receptor beta chain was obtained from a study of T cell responses to AZD1222 COVID-19 vaccine. The wider study: Timing groups of about 4 and about 12 weeks for second doses were pooled. Whole-study findings and limits: No day 14 peak samples; only post-peak repertoires were characterized. Baseline seropositivity occurred in only 5 to 7 AZD1222 recipients. Donors in the cohort were predominantly white British and more often female, and clonal diversity was possibly underestimated.

CDR1 is SGHVS, CDR2 FQNEAQ, per germline. V was trimmed by 0 bases and J by 4 bases, leaving 9 bases between them. This CDR3 has 14 residues. Assay: immunoSEQ multiplex PCR; the TCRdb copy retains only in-frame clones and omits some. Of about 110,000 clones listed, over 75% are singletons. Concerning this clone: Its target is not known.

The sequenced sample was peripheral blood, obtained on day 0 of AZD1222 vaccination. V gene TRBV7-8 combines with J gene TRBJ1-1; D not resolved. This receptor was identified in an adult in good health. In DNA, the CDR3 is TGTGCCAGCAGCTTAGCTAAAGTTGGCACTGAAGCTTTCTTT. Protein: CASSLAKVGTEAFF.